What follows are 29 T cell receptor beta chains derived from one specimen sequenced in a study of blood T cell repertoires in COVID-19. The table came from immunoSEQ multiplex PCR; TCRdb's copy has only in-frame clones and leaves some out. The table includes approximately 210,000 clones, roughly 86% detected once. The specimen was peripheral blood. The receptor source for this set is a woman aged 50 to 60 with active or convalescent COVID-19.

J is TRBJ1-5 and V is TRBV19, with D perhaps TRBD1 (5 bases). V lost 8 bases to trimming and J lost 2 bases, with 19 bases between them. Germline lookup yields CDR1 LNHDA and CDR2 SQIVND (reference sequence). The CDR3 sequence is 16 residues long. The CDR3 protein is CASRDMTKGGNQPQHF. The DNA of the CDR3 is TGTGCCAGTCGAGACATGACCAAAGGGGGCAATCAGCCCCAGCATTTT. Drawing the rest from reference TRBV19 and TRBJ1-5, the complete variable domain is DGGITQSPKYLFRKEGQNVTLSCEQNLNHDAMYWYRQDPGQGLRLIYYSQIVNDFQKGDIAEGYSVSREKKESFPLTVTSAQKNPTAFYLCASRDMTKGGNQPQHFGDGTRLSIL.

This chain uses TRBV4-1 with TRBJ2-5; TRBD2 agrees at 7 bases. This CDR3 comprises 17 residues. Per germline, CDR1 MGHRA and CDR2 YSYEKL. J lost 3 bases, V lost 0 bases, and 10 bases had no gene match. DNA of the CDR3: TGCGCCAGCAGCCAAGATCGGCGGCGGGGGTTTGAAGAGACCCAGTACTTC. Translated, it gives CASSQDRRRGFEETQYF.

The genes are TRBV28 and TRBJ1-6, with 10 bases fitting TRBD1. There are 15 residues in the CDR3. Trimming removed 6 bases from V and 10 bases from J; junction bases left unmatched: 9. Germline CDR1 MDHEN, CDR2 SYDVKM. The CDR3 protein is CASRLTGTGESPLHF. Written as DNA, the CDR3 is TGTGCCAGCAGGCTGACCGGGACAGGGGAATCACCCCTCCACTTT. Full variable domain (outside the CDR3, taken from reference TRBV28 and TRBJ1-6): DVKVTQSSRYLVKRTGEKVFLECVQDMDHENMFWYRQDPGLGLRLIYFSYDVKMKEKGDIPEGYSVSREKKERFSLILESASTNQTSMYLCASRLTGTGESPLHFGNGTRLTVT.

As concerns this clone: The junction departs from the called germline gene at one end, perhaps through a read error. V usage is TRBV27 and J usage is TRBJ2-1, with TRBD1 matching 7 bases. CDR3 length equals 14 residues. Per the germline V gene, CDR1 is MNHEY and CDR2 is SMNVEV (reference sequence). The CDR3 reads CASSPTLDRASGIF. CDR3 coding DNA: TGTGCCAGCAGTCCTACACTTGACAGGGCATCCGGGATCTTC.

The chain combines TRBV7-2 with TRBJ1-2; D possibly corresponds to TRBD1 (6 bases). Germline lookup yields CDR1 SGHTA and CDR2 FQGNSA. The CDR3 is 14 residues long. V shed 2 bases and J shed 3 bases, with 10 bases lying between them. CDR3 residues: CASSLTAGDYGYTF. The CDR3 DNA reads TGTGCCAGCAGCTTAACTGCAGGGGACTATGGCTACACCTTC.

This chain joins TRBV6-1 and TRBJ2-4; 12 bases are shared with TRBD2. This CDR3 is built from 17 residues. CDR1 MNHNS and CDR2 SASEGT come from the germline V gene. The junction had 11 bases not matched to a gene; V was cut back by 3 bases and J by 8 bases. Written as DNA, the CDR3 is TGTGCCAGCAGTGACCCCCTAGCGGGGGGGCCTAGAGACATTCAGTACTTC. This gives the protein CASSDPLAGGPRDIQYF.

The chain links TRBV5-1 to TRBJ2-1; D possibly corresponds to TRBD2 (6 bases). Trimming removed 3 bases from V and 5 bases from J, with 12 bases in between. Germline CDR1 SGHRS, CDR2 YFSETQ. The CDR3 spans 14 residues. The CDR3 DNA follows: TGCGCCAGCAGCTCCGGGAGCCTTCACAATGAGCAGTTCTTC. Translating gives CASSSGSLHNEQFF. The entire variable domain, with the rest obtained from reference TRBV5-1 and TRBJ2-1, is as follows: KAGVTQTPRYLIKTRGQQVTLSCSPISGHRSVSWYQQTPGQGLQFLFEYFSETQRNKGNFPGRFSGRQFSNSRSEMNVSTLELGDSALYLCASSSGSLHNEQFFGPGTRLTVL.

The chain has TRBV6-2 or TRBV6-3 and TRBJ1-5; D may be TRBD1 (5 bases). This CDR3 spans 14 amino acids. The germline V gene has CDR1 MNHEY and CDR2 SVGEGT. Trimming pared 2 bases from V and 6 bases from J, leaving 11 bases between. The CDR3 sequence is CASSYRGGGQPQHF. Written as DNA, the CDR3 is TGTGCCAGCAGTTACCGCGGGGGAGGTCAGCCCCAGCATTTT.

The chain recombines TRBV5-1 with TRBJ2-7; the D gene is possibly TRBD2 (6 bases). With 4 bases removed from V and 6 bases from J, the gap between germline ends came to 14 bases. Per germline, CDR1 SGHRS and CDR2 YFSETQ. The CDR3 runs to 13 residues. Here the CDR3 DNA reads TGCGCCAGCAGCCATAGCGGCGCGGTCGAGCAGTACTTC. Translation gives CASSHSGAVEQYF.

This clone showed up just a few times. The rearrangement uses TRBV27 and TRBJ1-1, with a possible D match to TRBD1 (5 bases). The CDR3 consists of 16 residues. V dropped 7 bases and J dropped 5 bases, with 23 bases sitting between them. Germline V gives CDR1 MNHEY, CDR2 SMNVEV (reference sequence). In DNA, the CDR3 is TGTGCCAGCAAGATTTTAGGAGTGACAGAAGTGACTGAAGCTTTCTTT. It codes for CASKILGVTEVTEAFF.

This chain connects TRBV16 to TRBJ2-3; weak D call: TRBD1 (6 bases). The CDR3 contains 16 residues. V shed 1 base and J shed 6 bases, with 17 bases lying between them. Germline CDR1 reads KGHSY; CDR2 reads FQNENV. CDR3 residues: CASSQYTGKSWDTQYF. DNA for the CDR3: TGTGCCAGCAGCCAATATACAGGGAAATCGTGGGATACGCAGTATTTT. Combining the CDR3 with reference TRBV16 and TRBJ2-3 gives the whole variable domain GEEVAQTPKHLVRGEGQKAKLYCAPIKGHSYVFWYQQVLKNEFKFLISFQNENVFDETGMPKERFSAKCLPNSPCSLEIQATKLEDSAVYFCASSQYTGKSWDTQYFGPGTRLTVL.

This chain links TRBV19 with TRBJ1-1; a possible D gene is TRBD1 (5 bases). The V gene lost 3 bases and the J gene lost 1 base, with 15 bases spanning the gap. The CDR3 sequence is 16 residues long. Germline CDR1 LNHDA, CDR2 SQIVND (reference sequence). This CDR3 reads CASSIGGTTANTEAFF. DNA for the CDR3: TGTGCCAGTAGTATCGGCGGGACCACAGCGAACACTGAAGCTTTCTTT.

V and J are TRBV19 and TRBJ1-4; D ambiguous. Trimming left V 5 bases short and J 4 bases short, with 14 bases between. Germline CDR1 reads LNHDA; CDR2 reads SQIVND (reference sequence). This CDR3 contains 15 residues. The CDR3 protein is CASSAKQVLNEKLFF. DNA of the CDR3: TGTGCCAGTAGTGCGAAGCAGGTTCTTAATGAAAAACTGTTTTTT. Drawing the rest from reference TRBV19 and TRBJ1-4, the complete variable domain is DGGITQSPKYLFRKEGQNVTLSCEQNLNHDAMYWYRQDPGQGLRLIYYSQIVNDFQKGDIAEGYSVSREKKESFPLTVTSAQKNPTAFYLCASSAKQVLNEKLFFGSGTQLSVL.

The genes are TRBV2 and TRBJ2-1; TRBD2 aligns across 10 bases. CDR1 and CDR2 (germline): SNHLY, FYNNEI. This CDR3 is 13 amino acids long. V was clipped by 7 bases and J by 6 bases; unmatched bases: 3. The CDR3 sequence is CASKSSGGNEQFF. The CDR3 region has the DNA TGTGCCAGCAAGTCTAGCGGGGGCAATGAGCAGTTCTTC.

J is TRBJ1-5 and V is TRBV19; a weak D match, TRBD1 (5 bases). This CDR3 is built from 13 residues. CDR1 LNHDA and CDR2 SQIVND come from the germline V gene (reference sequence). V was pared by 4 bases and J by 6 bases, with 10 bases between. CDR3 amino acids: CASSKDRIQPQHF. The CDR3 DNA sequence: TGTGCCAGTAGTAAAGACAGAATTCAGCCCCAGCATTTT.

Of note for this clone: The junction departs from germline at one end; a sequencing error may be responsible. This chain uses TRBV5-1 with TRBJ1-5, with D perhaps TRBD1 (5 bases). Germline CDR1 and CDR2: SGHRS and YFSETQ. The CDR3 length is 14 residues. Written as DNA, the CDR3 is TGCCCCAGCAGCCCGGGGGGTGGGAATCAGCCCCAGCATTTT. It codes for CPSSPGGGNQPQHF.

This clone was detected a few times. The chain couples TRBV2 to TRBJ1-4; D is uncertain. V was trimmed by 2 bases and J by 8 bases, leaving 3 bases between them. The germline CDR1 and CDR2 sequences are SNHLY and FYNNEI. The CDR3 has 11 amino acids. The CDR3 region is CASSEQEKLFF. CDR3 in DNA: TGTGCCAGCAGTGAACAGGAAAAACTGTTTTTT.

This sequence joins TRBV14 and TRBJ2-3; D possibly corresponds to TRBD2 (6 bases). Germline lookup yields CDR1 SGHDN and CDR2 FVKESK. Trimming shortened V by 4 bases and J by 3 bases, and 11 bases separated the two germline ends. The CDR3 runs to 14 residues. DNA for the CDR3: TGTGCCAGCAGCCTGCAGCGGGTAACAGATACGCAGTATTTT. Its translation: CASSLQRVTDTQYF. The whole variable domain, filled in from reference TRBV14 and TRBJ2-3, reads EAGVTQFPSHSVIEKGQTVTLRCDPISGHDNLYWYRRVMGKEIKFLLHFVKESKQDESGMPNNRFLAERTGGTYSTLKVQPAELEDSGVYFCASSLQRVTDTQYFGPGTRLTVL.

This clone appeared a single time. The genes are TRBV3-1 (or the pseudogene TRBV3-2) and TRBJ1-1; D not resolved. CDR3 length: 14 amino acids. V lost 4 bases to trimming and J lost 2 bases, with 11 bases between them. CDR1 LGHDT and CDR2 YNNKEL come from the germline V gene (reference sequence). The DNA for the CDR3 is TGTGCCAGCAGCCCCGAAGTAGCTAACACTGAAGCTTTCTTT. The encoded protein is CASSPEVANTEAFF.

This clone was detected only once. In DNA form, the CDR3 reads TGCGCCAGCAGCGGTGGGACAGGGCATGCCGCTTTCTTT. As protein: CASSGGTGHAAFF. This rearrangement joins TRBV5-1 to TRBJ1-1; TRBD1 matches 9 bases. J gave up 11 bases and V 4 bases, and 9 bases lay outside the gene matches. Germline CDR1 reads SGHRS; CDR2 reads YFSETQ. This CDR3 region has 13 residues.

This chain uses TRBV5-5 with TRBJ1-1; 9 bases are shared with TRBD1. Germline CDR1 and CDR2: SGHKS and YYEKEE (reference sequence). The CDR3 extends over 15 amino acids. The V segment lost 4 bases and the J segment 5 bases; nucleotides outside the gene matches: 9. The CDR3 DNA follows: TGTGCCAGCAGCCGCCAACAGGGGGCGCGGACTGAAGCTTTCTTT. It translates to CASSRQQGARTEAFF.

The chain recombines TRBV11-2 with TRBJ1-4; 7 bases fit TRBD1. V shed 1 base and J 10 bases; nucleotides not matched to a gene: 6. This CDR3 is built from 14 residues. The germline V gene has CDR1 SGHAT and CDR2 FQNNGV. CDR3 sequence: CASSLGGQWGKLFF. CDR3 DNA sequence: TGTGCCAGCAGCTTAGGGGGACAGTGGGGAAAACTGTTTTTT.

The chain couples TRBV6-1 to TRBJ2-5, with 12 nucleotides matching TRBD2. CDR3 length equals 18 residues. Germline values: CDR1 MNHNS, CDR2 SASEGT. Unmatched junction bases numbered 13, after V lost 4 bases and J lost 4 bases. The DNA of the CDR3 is TGTGCCAGCAGTGCCTCTAGCGGGGGGGCCTACCGGGGAGAGACCCAGTACTTC. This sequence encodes CASSASSGGAYRGETQYF.

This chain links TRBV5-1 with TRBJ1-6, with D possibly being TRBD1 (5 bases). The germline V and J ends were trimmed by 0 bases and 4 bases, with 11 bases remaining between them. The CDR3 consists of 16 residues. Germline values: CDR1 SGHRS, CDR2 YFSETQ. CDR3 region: CASSLVGARYNSPLHF. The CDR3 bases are TGCGCCAGCAGCTTGGTAGGGGCAAGGTATAATTCACCCCTCCACTTT.

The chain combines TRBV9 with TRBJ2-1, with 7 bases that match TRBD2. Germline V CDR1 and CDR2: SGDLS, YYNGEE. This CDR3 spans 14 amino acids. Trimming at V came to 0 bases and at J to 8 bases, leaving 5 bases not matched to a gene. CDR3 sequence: CASSVGLAQDEQFF. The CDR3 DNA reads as TGTGCCAGCAGCGTAGGACTAGCACAGGATGAGCAGTTCTTC.

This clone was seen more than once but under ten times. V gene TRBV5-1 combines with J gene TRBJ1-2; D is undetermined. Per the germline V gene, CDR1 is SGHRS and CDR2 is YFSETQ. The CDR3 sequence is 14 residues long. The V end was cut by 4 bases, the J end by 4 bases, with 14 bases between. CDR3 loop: CASSPTAGPYGYTF. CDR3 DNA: TGCGCCAGCAGCCCAACAGCAGGTCCCTATGGCTACACCTTC.

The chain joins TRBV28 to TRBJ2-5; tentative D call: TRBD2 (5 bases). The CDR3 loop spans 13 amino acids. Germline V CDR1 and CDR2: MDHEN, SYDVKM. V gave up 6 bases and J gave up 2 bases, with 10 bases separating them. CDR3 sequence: CASSPSGQETQYF. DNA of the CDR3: TGTGCCAGCAGCCCCAGCGGTCAAGAGACCCAGTACTTC.

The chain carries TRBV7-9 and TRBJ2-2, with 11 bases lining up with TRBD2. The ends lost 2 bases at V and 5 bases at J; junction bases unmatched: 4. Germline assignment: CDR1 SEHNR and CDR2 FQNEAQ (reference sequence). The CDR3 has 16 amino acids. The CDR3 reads CASSLWRTSGTGELFF. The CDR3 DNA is TGTGCCAGCAGCTTATGGCGGACTAGCGGGACCGGGGAGCTGTTTTTT.

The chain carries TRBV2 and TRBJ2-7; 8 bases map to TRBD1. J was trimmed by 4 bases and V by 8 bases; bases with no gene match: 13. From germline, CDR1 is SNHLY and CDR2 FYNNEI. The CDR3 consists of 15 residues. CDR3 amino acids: CASRLKTGDIYEQYF. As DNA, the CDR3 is TGTGCCAGCCGACTGAAGACAGGGGATATTTACGAGCAGTACTTC.